This entry features one T cell receptor beta chain sequence. Original methodology: Amplification of reference gene primers was used by the study to estimate nucleated cell counts. Measured with immunoSEQ multiplex PCR; TCRdb has only the in-frame clones, and not every one. D and trimming come from the DNA, and the V and J calls and clone size come from that table. The sample lists fewer than 150,000 clones, 80% to 90% occurring once. This sample was taken from a study of blood T cell repertoires in COVID-19. Study in general: Collection of acute and convalescent COVID-19 samples took place in the United States, Italy and Spain. T cells, B-cell-depleted T cells, or PBMCs supplied cDNA or gDNA.

This CDR3 comprises 18 residues. The source of this sequence is a woman in her fifties or sixties with acute or convalescent COVID-19. The chain is built from TRBV21-1 and TRBJ1-3; the table's D call, TRBD1, was not checked against the DNA. TRBV21-1 is classified as a pseudogene. The sequenced material came from peripheral blood. The CDR3 DNA follows: TGTGCCAGCAGCAAAGGTCCAACAGGGTATTCCGGTGAAAACACCATATATTTT. Its protein product is CASSKGPTGYSGENTIYF.